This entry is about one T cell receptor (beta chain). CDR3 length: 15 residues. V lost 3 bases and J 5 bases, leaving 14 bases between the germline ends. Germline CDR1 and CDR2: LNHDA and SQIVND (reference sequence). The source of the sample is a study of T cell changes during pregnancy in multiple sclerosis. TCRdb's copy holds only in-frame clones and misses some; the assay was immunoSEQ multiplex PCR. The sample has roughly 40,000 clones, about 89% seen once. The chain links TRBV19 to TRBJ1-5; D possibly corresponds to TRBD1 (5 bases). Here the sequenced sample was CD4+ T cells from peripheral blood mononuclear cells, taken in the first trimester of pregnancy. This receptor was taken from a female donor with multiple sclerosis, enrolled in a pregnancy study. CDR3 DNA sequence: TGTGCCAGTAGTATGTGGTCAGGGAGGGATCAGCCCCAGCATTTT. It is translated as CASSMWSGRDQPQHF.